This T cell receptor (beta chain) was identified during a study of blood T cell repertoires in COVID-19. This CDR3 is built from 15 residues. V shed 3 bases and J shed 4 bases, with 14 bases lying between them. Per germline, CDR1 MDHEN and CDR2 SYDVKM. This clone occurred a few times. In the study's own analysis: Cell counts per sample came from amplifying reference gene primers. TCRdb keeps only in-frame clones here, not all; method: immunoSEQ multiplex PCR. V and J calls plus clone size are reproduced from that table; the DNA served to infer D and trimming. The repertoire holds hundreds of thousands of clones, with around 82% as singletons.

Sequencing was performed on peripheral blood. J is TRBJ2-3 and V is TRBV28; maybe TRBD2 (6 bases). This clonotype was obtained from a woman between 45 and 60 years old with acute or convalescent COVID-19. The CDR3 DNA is TGTGCCAGCAGTTTGGGCGGGAACAAGCCAGATACGCAGTATTTT. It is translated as CASSLGGNKPDTQYF.